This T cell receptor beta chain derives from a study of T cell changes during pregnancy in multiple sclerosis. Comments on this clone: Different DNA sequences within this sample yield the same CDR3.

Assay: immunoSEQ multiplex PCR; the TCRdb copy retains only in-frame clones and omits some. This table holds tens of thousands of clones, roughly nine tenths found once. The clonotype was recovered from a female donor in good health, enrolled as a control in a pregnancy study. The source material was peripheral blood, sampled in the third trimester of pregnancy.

The CDR3 DNA is TGTGCCAGCAGCTTTTCGGGGTACGAGCAGTACTTC. This gives the protein CASSFSGYEQYF. V gene TRBV7-9 combines with J gene TRBJ2-7; a possible D gene is TRBD2 (5 bases). Germline CDR1 SEHNR, CDR2 FQNEAQ (reference sequence). The CDR3 has 12 residues. The V end lost 3 bases, the J end lost 4 bases, and 7 bases lay between the germline ends.